The present TCR beta chain was sequenced within a study of T cell repertoires in cytomegalovirus infection. Study background: Indications came from public TCR beta signatures; they pointed to CMV infection and to a matching HLA type.

This clonotype was seen a few times. Its specificity is unknown. Study findings and constraints: The study identified carriers of CMV plus the relevant HLA from cumulative public TCR beta family frequency. Dominating the ex vivo response were TCR beta clonotypes that were CMV-specific and HLA-C-restricted.

This CDR3 has 12 residues. Germline CDR1 reads GTSNPN; CDR2 reads SVGIG (reference sequence). V lost 0 bases to trimming and J lost 10 bases, with 10 bases between them. Each CDR3 protein gets one entry after TCRdb re-called the reads with MiXCR. This table has hundreds of thousands of distinct CDR3 sequences, 30% to 40% appearing once. The clonotype was recovered from a human donor in good health (CMV status not recorded). Some clones in this sample may be carry-over from other donors' samples. V usage is TRBV30 and J usage is TRBJ2-1, with D tentatively TRBD2 (6 bases). The material sequenced was cultured PBMCs, taken from culture after CMV antigen stimulation. The CDR3 region has the DNA TGTGCCTGGAGTGTGGCGGGACGGGAGCAGTTCTTC. It encodes CAWSVAGREQFF.